This T cell receptor (beta chain) was obtained from a study of blood T cell repertoires in COVID-19. Study details: COVID-19 samples, acute and convalescent, were from the United States, Italy and Spain. The cDNA or gDNA used as material had been derived from T cells, B-cell-depleted T cells, or PBMCs.

Trimming pared 6 bases from V and 2 bases from J, leaving 13 bases between. Germline CDR1 reads DFQATT; CDR2 reads SNEGSKA (reference sequence). The CDR3 runs to 14 residues. Original methodology: Amplification with reference gene primers provided the estimates of nucleated cell counts. TCRdb's copy holds only in-frame clones and misses some; the assay was immunoSEQ multiplex PCR. V and J calls and clone size come straight from that table; D and trimming were deduced from the DNA. The sample lists 40,000 or so clones, over 75% occurring once. The specimen sequenced was peripheral blood. The chain employs TRBV20-1 and TRBJ2-2, with D tentatively TRBD2 (6 bases). The clonotype was recovered from a human donor in a cohort sampled during active COVID-19. The CDR3 is CSASWGVNTGELFF. In DNA, the CDR3 is TGCAGTGCCAGTTGGGGGGTTAACACCGGGGAGCTGTTTTTT.